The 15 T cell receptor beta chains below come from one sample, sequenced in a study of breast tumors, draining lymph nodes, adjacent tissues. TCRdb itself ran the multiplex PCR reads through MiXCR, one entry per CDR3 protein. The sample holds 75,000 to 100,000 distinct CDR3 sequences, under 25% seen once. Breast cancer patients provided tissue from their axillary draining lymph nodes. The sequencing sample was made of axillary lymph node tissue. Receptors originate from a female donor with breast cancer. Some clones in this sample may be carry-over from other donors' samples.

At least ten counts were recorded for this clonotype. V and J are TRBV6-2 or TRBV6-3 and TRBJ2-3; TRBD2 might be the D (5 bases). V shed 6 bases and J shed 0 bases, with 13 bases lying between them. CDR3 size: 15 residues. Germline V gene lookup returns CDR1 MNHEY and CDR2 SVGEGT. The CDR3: CASRGRRISTDTQYF. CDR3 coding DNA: TGTGCCAGCAGGGGGAGAAGGATTAGCACAGATACGCAGTATTTT.

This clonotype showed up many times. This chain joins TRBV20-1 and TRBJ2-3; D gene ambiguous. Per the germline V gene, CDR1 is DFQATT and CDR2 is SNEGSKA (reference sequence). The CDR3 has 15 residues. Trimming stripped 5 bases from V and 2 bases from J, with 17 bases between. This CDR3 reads CSAGPLELDTDTQYF. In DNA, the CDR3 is TGCAGTGCTGGGCCACTCGAGCTCGACACAGATACGCAGTATTTT.

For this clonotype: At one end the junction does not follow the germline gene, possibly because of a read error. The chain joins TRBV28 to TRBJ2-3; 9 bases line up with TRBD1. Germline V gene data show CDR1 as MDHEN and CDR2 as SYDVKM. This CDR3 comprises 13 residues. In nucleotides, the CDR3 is TGTGCCACAGACAGGGGGGTCACAGGTACGCAGTATTTT. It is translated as CATDRGVTGTQYF. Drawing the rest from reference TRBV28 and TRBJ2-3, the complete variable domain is DVKVTQSSRYLVKRTGEKVFLECVQDMDHENMFWYRQDPGLGLRLIYFSYDVKMKEKGDIPEGYSVSREKKERFSLILESASTNQTSMYLCATDRGVTGTQYFGPGTRLTVL.

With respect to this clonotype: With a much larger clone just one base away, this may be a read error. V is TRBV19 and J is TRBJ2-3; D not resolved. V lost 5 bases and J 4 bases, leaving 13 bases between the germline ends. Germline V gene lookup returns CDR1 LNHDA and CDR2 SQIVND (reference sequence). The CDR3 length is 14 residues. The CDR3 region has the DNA TGTGCCAGTAGTCCGAGCGCCTCCCCAGATACGCAGTATTTT. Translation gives CASSPSASPDTQYF. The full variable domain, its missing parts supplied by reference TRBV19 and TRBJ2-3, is DGGITQSPKYLFRKEGQNVTLSCEQNLNHDAMYWYRQDPGQGLRLIYYSQIVNDFQKGDIAEGYSVSREKKESFPLTVTSAQKNPTAFYLCASSPSASPDTQYFGPGTRLTVL.

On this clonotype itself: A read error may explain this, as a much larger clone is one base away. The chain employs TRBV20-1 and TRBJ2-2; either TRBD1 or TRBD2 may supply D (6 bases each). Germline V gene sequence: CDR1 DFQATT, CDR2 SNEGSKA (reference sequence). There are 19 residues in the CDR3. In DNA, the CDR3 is TGCAGTGCTGACCTTTGTAGGGGGGAATCGATAGGGAACACCGGGGGGCTGTTTTTT. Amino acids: CSADLCRGESIGNTGGLFF.

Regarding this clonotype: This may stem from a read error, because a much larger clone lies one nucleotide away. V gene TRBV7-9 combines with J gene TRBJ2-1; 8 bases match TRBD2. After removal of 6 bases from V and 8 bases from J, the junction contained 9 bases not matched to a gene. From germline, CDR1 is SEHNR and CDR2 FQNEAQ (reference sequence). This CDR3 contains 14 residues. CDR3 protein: CASSLLSGSDEQFF. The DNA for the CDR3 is TGTGCCAGCAGTCTCCTCAGCGGGAGCGATGAGCAGTTCTTC.

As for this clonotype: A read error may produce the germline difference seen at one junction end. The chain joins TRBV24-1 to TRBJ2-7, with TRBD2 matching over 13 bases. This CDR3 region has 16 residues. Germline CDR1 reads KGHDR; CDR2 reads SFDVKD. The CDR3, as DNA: TGTGCCTCCAGTGATCCCCGGACTAGCGGGAGCTACGAGCAGTACTTC. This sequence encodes CASSDPRTSGSYEQYF.

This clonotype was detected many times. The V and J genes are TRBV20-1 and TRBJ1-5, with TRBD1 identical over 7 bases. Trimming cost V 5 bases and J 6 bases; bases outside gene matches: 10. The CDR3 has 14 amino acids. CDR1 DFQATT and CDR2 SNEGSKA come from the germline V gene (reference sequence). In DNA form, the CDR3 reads TGCAGTGCTCCCGACAGGGCAGGCGGTCAGCCCCAGCATTTT. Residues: CSAPDRAGGQPQHF.

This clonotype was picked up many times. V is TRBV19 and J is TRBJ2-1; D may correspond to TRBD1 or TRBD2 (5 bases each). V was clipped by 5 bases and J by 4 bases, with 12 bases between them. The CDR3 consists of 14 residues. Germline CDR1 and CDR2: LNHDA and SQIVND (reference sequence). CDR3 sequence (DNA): TGTGCCAGTAGTCGGCAGAGGGGATACAATGAGCAGTTCTTC. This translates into CASSRQRGYNEQFF. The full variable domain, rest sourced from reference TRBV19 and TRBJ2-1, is DGGITQSPKYLFRKEGQNVTLSCEQNLNHDAMYWYRQDPGQGLRLIYYSQIVNDFQKGDIAEGYSVSREKKESFPLTVTSAQKNPTAFYLCASSRQRGYNEQFFGPGTRLTVL.

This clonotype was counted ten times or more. CDR3 region: CSARARASNQPQHF. CDR3 sequence (DNA): TGCAGTGCTAGGGCCCGAGCTAGCAATCAGCCCCAGCATTTT. V usage is TRBV20-1 and J usage is TRBJ1-5; no clear D gene. Trimming shortened V by 3 bases and J by 0 bases, and 9 bases separated the two germline ends. Germline assignment: CDR1 DFQATT and CDR2 SNEGSKA (reference sequence). CDR3 length: 14 residues.

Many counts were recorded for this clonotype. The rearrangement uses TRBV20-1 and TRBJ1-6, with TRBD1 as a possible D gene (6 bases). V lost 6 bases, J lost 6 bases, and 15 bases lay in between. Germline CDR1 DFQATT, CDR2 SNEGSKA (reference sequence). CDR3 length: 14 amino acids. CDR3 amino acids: CSARPGTLNSPLHF. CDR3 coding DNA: TGCAGTGCGCGTCCCGGGACACTTAATTCACCCCTCCACTTT.

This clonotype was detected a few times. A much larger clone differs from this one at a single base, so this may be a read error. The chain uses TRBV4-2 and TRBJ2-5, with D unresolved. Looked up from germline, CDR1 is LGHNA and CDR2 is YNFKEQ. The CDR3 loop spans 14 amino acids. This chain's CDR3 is CASGQAQFQETQYF. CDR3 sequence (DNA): TGTGCCAGCGGCCAAGCCCAATTCCAAGAGACCCAGTACTTC.

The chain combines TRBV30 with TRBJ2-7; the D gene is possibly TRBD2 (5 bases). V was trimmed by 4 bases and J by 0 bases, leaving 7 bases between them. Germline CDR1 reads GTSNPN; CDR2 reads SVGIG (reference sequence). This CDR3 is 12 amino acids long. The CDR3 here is CAWNGDSYEQYF. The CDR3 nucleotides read TGTGCCTGGAACGGGGACTCCTACGAGCAGTACTTC.

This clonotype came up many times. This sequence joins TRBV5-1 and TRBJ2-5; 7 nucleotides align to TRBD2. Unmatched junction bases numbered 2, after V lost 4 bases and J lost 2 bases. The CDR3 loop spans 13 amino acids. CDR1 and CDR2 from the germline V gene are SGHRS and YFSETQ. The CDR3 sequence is CASSASGQETQYF. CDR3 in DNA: TGCGCCAGCAGCGCTAGCGGTCAAGAGACCCAGTACTTC.

The CDR3 DNA follows: TGTGCCAGCAGCTTAGAAGCGGGGATCACTGAAGCTTTCTTT. It is translated as CASSLEAGITEAFF. This rearrangement joins TRBV7-2 to TRBJ1-1; D is unclear. This CDR3 has 14 residues. The ends were cut back, 1 base at V and 4 bases at J, with 10 bases in the middle. CDR1 is SGHTA, CDR2 FQGNSA, per germline.